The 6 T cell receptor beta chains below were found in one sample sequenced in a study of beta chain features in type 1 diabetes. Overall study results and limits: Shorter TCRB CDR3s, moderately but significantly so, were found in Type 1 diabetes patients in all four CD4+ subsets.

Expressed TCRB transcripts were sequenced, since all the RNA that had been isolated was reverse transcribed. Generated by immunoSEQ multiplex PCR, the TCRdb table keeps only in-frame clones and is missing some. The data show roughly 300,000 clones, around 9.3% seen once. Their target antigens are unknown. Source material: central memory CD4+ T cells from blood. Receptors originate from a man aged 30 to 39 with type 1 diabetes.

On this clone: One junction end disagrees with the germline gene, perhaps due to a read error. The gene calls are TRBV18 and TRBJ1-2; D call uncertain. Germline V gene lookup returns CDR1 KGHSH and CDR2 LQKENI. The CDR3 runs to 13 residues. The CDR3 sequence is CASAYEPKVAGHF. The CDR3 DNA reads TGTGCCAGCGCGTACGAGCCTAAAGTGGCTGGGCACTTC. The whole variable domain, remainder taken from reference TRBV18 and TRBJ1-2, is NAGVMQNPRHLVRRRGQEARLRCSPMKGHSHVYWYRQLPEEGLKFMVYLQKENIIDESGMPKERFSAEFPKEGPSILRIQQVVRGDSAAYFCASAYEPKVAGHFGSGTRLTVV.

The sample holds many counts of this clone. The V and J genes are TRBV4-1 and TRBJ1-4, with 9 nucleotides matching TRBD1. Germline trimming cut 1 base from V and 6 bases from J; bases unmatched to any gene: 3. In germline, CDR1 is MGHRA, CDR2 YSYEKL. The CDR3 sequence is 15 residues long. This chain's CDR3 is CASSQGDRVDEKLFF. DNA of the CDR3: TGCGCCAGCAGCCAAGGGGACAGGGTGGATGAAAAACTGTTTTTT.

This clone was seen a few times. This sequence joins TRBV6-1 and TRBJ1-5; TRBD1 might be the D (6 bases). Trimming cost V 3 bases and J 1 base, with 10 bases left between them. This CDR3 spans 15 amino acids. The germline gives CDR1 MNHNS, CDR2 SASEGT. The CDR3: CASSDRQASNQPQHF. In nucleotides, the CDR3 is TGTGCCAGCAGTGATCGACAGGCGAGCAATCAGCCCCAGCATTTT.

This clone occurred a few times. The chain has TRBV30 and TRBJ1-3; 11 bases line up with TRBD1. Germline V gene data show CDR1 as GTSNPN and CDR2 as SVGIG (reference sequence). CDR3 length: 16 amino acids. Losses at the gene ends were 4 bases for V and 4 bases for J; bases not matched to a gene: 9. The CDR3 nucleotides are TGTGCCTGGATGCCCCAGGACAGGGGGCAAGGAAACACCATATATTTT. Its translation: CAWMPQDRGQGNTIYF.

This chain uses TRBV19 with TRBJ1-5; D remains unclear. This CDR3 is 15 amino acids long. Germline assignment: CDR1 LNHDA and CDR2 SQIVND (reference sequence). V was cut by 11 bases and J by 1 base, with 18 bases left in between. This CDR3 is CASSEEGVSNQPQHF. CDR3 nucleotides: TGTGCCTCCTCAGAGGAGGGCGTGAGCAATCAGCCCCAGCATTTT.

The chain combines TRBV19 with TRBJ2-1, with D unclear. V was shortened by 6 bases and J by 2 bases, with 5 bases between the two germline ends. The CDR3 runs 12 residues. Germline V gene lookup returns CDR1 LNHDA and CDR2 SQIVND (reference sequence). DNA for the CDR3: TGTGCCAGTAGGGCAGCCTACAATGAGCAGTTCTTC. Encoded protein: CASRAAYNEQFF.